This paragraph covers one T cell receptor (beta chain) sequence. Its antigen has not been determined. Within one base of it there is no much larger clone, and no base qualities were kept. TCRbeta CDR3 regions were amplified from genomic DNA using the immunoSEQ Assay, a bias-controlled multiplex PCR. The authors' pipeline ran thus. The number of nucleated cells in each sample was estimated from the amplification of reference gene primers within the assay. Sequence reads were collapsed and filtered to measure the absolute abundance of every unique TCRbeta CDR3 rearrangement. For each sample, productive Simpson clonality was calculated as the square root of Simpson's diversity index over productive rearrangements. TCRdb retrieved this table from immuneACCESS and kept in-frame rearrangements only. Not all clones are present; in checked studies, unresolved V genes account for under half, and no reason is known for the remainder. The D gene and trimming were derived from the DNA, and the V and J assignments and clone size from that table. This sample has tens of thousands of clones in its table, and roughly 90% of those were observed once. Roughly 15% of the sample lies in the top ten.

The sample is drawn from a study of blood T cell repertoires in COVID-19 (dated by TCRdb to the early 2020s). At the level of the whole study: Collaborator samples came from the United States, Italy and Spain and covered acute and convalescent phases of COVID-19. Where available, HLA class I and class II types were obtained from metadata supplied by the sample provider rather than from assay-based typing. Samples came from the ongoing ImmuneRACE study (first 160 participants) plus 1,254 subjects from 6 global collaborators. A freely available public database, intended as a resource for researchers studying the immune response to SARS-CoV-2, is where the repertoires were released. The sample metadata nearly always contained a de-identified subject ID, COVID-19 status, age in years and sex. The dataset comprised deeply sampled blood TCRbeta repertoires from subjects exposed to, actively infected with, or recovered from COVID-19. The material from the prospective study consisted of cDNA or gDNA derived from T cells, B-cell-depleted T cells, or PBMCs.

Results the study describes overall, beyond this receptor: Clinical and demographic metadata were provided uncurated, with the amount varying by source and participant.

Whole blood was collected in K2EDTA tubes by collaborating institutions according to the institutions' own protocols. For TCRbeta analysis, collaborator samples were shipped as frozen whole blood, as isolated PBMCs, or as DNA extracted from either sample type. As encoded in the germline V gene (reference sequence), CDR1 is SEHNR while CDR2 is FQNEAQ. From the cysteine up to the phenylalanine, the CDR3 has a length of 12 residues. Only the CDR3 DNA is retained, 36 bases long and in frame from the first base. A distance of 9 bases separates the germline ends of V and J, which lose 5 bases and 8 bases respectively.

Here the chain combines TRBV7-9 and TRBJ2-2; no confident D gene assignment can be made. Sequencing was performed on peripheral blood. This clonotype was sampled from a male donor with acute or convalescent COVID-19. The DNA reads as follows: TGTGCCAGCAGCCTCGTTAAAGGGGAGCTGTTTTTT. It specifies CASSLVKGELFF.